This T cell receptor beta chain was sequenced for a study of regulatory T cells in long-lasting Graves disease. Findings and caveats of the study: Favored gene segments in persistent disease were TRBV28, TRBJ1-2 and TRBJ2-5.

In this sample, this clonotype turned up a few times. The antigen is undetermined. Sample time point: persistent/refractory GD, antithyroid drugs over 5 years with positive TRAb. PBMC-extracted RNA yielded the TCR library. Germline V CDR1 and CDR2: SNHLY, FYNNEI. J lost 3 bases, V lost 6 bases, and 8 bases had no gene match. The CDR3 has 15 residues. Assembly of TCR beta libraries relied on iRepertoire HTBI primers together with Arm-PCR of CDR3 regions. TCRdb ran MiXCR on the multiplex PCR reads and lists one entry per CDR3 protein. Of a few hundred thousand distinct CDR3 sequences listed, about a quarter are singletons.

The receptor was derived from a female donor with Graves disease. The starting material was peripheral blood mononuclear cells (PBMCs), obtained when the disease was refractory, from a patient treated with antithyroid drugs. J is TRBJ2-1 and V is TRBV2; 7 nucleotides agree with TRBD2. CDR3 sequence: CASRAWGGGYNEQFF. The CDR3 coding sequence is TGTGCCAGCAGGGCTTGGGGGGGGGGCTACAATGAGCAGTTCTTC.